What follows is one TCR beta chain and its context. The antigen remains unidentified. Trimming cost V 1 base and J 4 bases; bases outside gene matches: 19. The CDR3 consists of 21 residues. Germline assignment: CDR1 LGHNA and CDR2 YNFKEQ. The record originates from a study of cytomegalovirus exposure and HLA in healthy donors. For the study at large: Among roughly 180 million T cells, an earlier analysis found approximately 110 million unique TCR beta sequences.

General study findings and limits: Under in vitro conditions, a few CMV-associated chains were confirmed as specific for CMV antigens. Roughly uniform sequencing depth across donors was assumed, possibly incorrectly.

The primer mix had 60 Vbeta and 13 Jbeta primers. Assay used: immunoSEQ multiplex PCR; TCRdb lists only in-frame clones, some missing. The profile covers about 160,000 clones, with 65% to 85% appearing a single time and 1.2% to 1.5% taken by the ten largest. This chain connects TRBV4-2 to TRBJ2-2, with TRBD2 identical over 9 bases. Sequencing was done on a sample of PBMCs. The source of this sequence is a man aged 55 to 69 in good health and CMV-seronegative. Here the CDR3 DNA reads TGTGCCAGCAGCCAAGTCCCGGGGACTAGCTTTGAGAAGTCAGTCACCGGGGAGCTGTTTTTT. This translates into CASSQVPGTSFEKSVTGELFF.